Each of the 30 T cell receptor beta chains below was sequenced from the same sample in a study of T cells in Graves' hyperthyroidism and ophthalmopathy. The CDR3 regions of TCR beta were amplified from RNA transcripts. RT-PCR in the first round (using the HTBI primer set) targeted the TCR CDR3. In TCRdb, the multiplex PCR reads were re-called with MiXCR into one record per CDR3 protein. The table includes hundreds of thousands of distinct CDR3 sequences, 24% detected once. What was sequenced was blood. The receptor set was obtained from a woman aged 25-40 years with Graves' ophthalmopathy.

This clonotype was counted many times. The V gene is TRBV7-2, the J gene TRBJ2-7; a possible D gene is TRBD2 (5 bases). The CDR3 is made up of 14 amino acids. The V end lost 3 bases, the J end lost 0 bases, and 9 bases lay between the germline ends. Germline CDR1 SGHTA, CDR2 FQGNSA. The CDR3 spells CASSFKGSSYEQYF. For the CDR3, the DNA is TGTGCCAGCAGCTTCAAAGGGAGCTCCTACGAGCAGTACTTC.

This clonotype occurred a few times. The V gene is TRBV2, the J gene TRBJ2-2, with D tentatively TRBD2 (5 bases). V was pared by 6 bases and J by 4 bases, with 9 bases between. Germline-derived CDR1 and CDR2 are SNHLY and FYNNEI. The CDR3 spans 13 residues. Written as DNA, the CDR3 is TGTGCCAGCAGGATGGACTTCACCGGGGAGCTGTTTTTT. It is translated as CASRMDFTGELFF.

The V and J genes are TRBV12-3 or TRBV12-4 and TRBJ1-5, with TRBD1 matching over 7 bases. The V gene end was trimmed by 5 bases and the J gene end by 6 bases; junction bases not matched to a gene: 4. The CDR3 runs 13 residues. CDR3 in DNA: TGTGCCAGCAGTCAGGGGGGCAGTCAGCCCCAGCATTTT. Protein sequence: CASSQGGSQPQHF.

At least ten counts were recorded for this clonotype. The V call is TRBV7-3, the J call TRBJ1-1; D perhaps matches TRBD1 (5 bases). The CDR3 extends over 16 amino acids. CDR1 and CDR2 (germline): SGHTA, FQGTGA. Trimming shortened V by 3 bases and J by 5 bases, and 19 bases separated the two germline ends. Written as DNA, the CDR3 is TGTGCCAGCAGCTTGATTGGGGTGGACGAGGGGACTGAAGCTTTCTTT. Its translation: CASSLIGVDEGTEAFF.

This clonotype was found a few times. V and J are TRBV11-2 and TRBJ2-2; D is possibly TRBD1 or TRBD2 (6 bases each). Trimming pared 0 bases from V and 7 bases from J, leaving 12 bases between. Germline loops: CDR1 SGHAT, CDR2 FQNNGV. The CDR3 is made up of 15 amino acids. Here the CDR3 reads CASSLDPGAVGELFF. As DNA, the CDR3 is TGTGCCAGCAGCTTAGATCCGGGGGCGGTCGGGGAGCTGTTTTTT.

The chain has TRBV30 and TRBJ2-5; possible D gene TRBD2, 6 bases. CDR1 and CDR2 (germline): GTSNPN, SVGIG (reference sequence). The CDR3 is 13 amino acids. The ends were cut back, 4 bases at V and 5 bases at J, with 14 bases in the middle. The CDR3 region has the DNA TGTGCCTGGAAGGTAGCGGTACACGAGACCCAGTACTTC. Its translation: CAWKVAVHETQYF.

Notes on this clonotype: The junction departs from the called germline gene at one end, perhaps through a read error. This chain links TRBV6-2 or TRBV6-3 with TRBJ1-5; TRBD1 is a possible D gene (6 bases). Germline CDR1 MNHEY, CDR2 SVGEGT. This CDR3 spans 14 amino acids. Here the CDR3 DNA reads TGTGCCAGCCGTTACAGGGTTGGTAATCAGCCCCAGCATTTT. This sequence encodes CASRYRVGNQPQHF.

This clonotype was picked up many times. The chain combines TRBV25-1 with TRBJ1-2; D not certain. The CDR3 is 13 amino acids. Germline CDR1 reads MGHDK; CDR2 reads SYGVNS. Trimming pared 6 bases from V and 2 bases from J, leaving 10 bases between. As DNA, the CDR3 is TGTGCCAGCAGGCCGGGTGCCAACTATGGCTACACCTTC. This gives the protein CASRPGANYGYTF.

This clonotype has ten or more counts. J is TRBJ2-7 and V is TRBV20-1; D uncertain. CDR3 length: 12 amino acids. The germline V gene has CDR1 DFQATT and CDR2 SNEGSKA (reference sequence). Trimming stripped 5 bases from V and 2 bases from J, with 10 bases between. The CDR3 loop reads CSASGPPYEQYF. The CDR3 DNA follows: TGCAGTGCTTCCGGGCCACCCTACGAGCAGTACTTC.

This clonotype was recorded at least ten times. This sequence joins TRBV7-2 and TRBJ1-2; TRBD1 is a possible D gene (5 bases). The CDR3 runs to 15 residues. Germline V gene data show CDR1 as SGHTA and CDR2 as FQGNSA. V lost 3 bases and J lost 8, with 19 bases in between. CDR3 sequence: CASSFVQGTQKGYTF. The CDR3 DNA follows: TGTGCCAGCAGCTTCGTTCAAGGGACTCAGAAAGGCTACACCTTC.

The sample holds many counts of this clonotype. V usage is TRBV6-2 or TRBV6-3 and J usage is TRBJ2-7; tentative D call: TRBD2 (6 bases). The germline V gene has CDR1 MNHEY and CDR2 SVGEGT. This CDR3 comprises 14 residues. V lost 4 bases and J lost 4, with 14 bases in between. CDR3 loop: CASSSPGEGYEQYF. The CDR3 nucleotides read TGTGCCAGCAGTTCCCCGGGAGAAGGATACGAGCAGTACTTC.

There are many counts of this clonotype. The chain combines TRBV11-2 with TRBJ1-2, with 9 bases identical to TRBD1. Germline-derived CDR1 and CDR2 are SGHAT and FQNNGV. V lost 7 bases and J lost 6; bases outside the gene matches: 6. The CDR3 loop spans 13 amino acids. CDR3 sequence (DNA): TGTGCCAGCACGCCCGGGACAGGGAATGGCTACACCTTC. Protein: CASTPGTGNGYTF.

The rearrangement links TRBV20-1 to TRBJ1-2, with 9 nucleotides matching TRBD1. The germline V gene encodes CDR1 DFQATT and CDR2 SNEGSKA (reference sequence). CDR3 length: 16 amino acids. With 4 bases clipped from V and 2 bases from J, the junction kept 11 bases outside the gene matches. CDR3 nucleotide sequence: TGCAGTGCTATAGTTACTGGGACAGGGAGGAACTATGGCTACACCTTC. Amino acids: CSAIVTGTGRNYGYTF.

This clonotype was seen at least ten times. The chain carries TRBV4-1 and TRBJ1-1; the D is unclear. V lost 0 bases, J lost 1 base, and 9 bases lay in between. In germline, CDR1 is MGHRA, CDR2 YSYEKL. CDR3 size: 15 residues. In DNA, the CDR3 is TGCGCCAGCAGCCAAGATGATCGGCCGAACACTGAAGCTTTCTTT. Translated: CASSQDDRPNTEAFF.

This clonotype was recorded at least ten times. The rearrangement joins TRBV19 to TRBJ1-1; D is undetermined. Germline loops: CDR1 LNHDA, CDR2 SQIVND (reference sequence). The V and J ends lost 2 bases and 0 bases respectively, with 10 bases between them. The length of the CDR3 is 15 residues. The CDR3 DNA sequence: TGTGCCAGTAGTATAAGTGACATTGTGAACACTGAAGCTTTCTTT. This encodes CASSISDIVNTEAFF.

The genes are TRBV5-4 and TRBJ1-1; perhaps TRBD1 as D (6 bases). CDR3 length: 16 amino acids. Trimming removed 0 bases at V and 0 bases at J, with 12 bases between. Germline CDR1 is SGHNT and CDR2 is YYREEE (reference sequence). The CDR3 is CASSLGEGVMNTEAFF. Written as DNA, the CDR3 is TGTGCCAGCAGCTTGGGAGAGGGGGTAATGAACACTGAAGCTTTCTTT.

The chain employs TRBV29-1 and TRBJ2-7; D not resolved. There are 13 residues in the CDR3. From germline, CDR1 is SQVTM and CDR2 ANQGSEA. Trimming removed 4 bases from V and 2 bases from J, with 12 bases in between. The CDR3 region is CSVGQLHTYEQYF. The CDR3 coding sequence is TGCAGCGTTGGGCAGTTGCACACCTACGAGCAGTACTTC.

V usage is TRBV30 and J usage is TRBJ1-3; the D is unclear. The germline CDR1 and CDR2 sequences are GTSNPN and SVGIG (reference sequence). CDR3 length equals 13 residues. Trimming took 3 bases from V and 4 from J, leaving 10 bases between them. The CDR3: CAWRHKSGNTIYF. Here the CDR3 DNA reads TGTGCCTGGAGACACAAGTCAGGAAACACCATATATTTT.

This clonotype came up many times. The J gene is TRBJ1-1, the V gene TRBV4-1; D perhaps matches TRBD1 (5 bases). Germline loops: CDR1 MGHRA, CDR2 YSYEKL. The ends were cut back, 8 bases at V and 0 bases at J, with 10 bases in the middle. The CDR3 covers 13 residues. CDR3 residues: CASGRGVNTEAFF. DNA of the CDR3: TGCGCCAGCGGGAGGGGCGTGAACACTGAAGCTTTCTTT.

The V call is TRBV28, the J call TRBJ2-5; either TRBD1 or TRBD2 may supply D (5 bases each). V lost 4 bases, J lost 1 base, and 13 bases lay in between. CDR3 size: 15 residues. In germline, CDR1 is MDHEN, CDR2 SYDVKM. Here the CDR3 DNA reads TGTGCCAGCAGTTCGCCGGGGCGCGTCCAAGAGACCCAGTACTTC. Encoded protein: CASSSPGRVQETQYF.

This clonotype was recorded once. One junction end disagrees with the germline gene, perhaps due to a read error. This chain connects TRBV6-1 to TRBJ2-5, with 9 bases lining up with TRBD2. Germline CDR1 reads MNHNS; CDR2 reads SASEGT. This CDR3 has 14 residues. CDR3: CASRVSGRQETKYF. CDR3 nucleotides: TGTGCCAGCAGGGTTAGCGGGAGACAGGAGACCAAGTACTTC.

The CDR3 is CASSPEGQYLQETQYF. The CDR3 nucleotides are TGTGCCAGCAGCCCAGAAGGACAGTACCTTCAAGAGACCCAGTACTTC. The J gene is TRBJ2-5, the V gene TRBV28, with D possibly TRBD1 on 6 matching bases. Looked up from germline, CDR1 is MDHEN and CDR2 is SYDVKM. The V gene lost 6 bases and the J gene lost 2 bases, with 19 bases spanning the gap. The CDR3 loop spans 16 amino acids.

This clonotype was seen many times. The chain combines TRBV7-8 with TRBJ1-5; a weak D match, TRBD1 (5 bases). The CDR3 has 16 amino acids. Trimming removed 4 bases at V and 5 bases at J, with 18 bases between. CDR1 is SGHVS and CDR2 is FQNEAQ in the germline V gene. The CDR3 region is CASSSPGLGNDQPQHF. The DNA for the CDR3 is TGTGCCAGCAGCTCCCCGGGACTGGGCAACGATCAGCCCCAGCATTTT.

The gene calls are TRBV30 and TRBJ2-5; TRBD1 agrees at 9 bases. The CDR3 has 13 residues. CDR1 is GTSNPN, CDR2 SVGIG, per germline (reference sequence). J was trimmed by 9 bases and V by 3 bases; bases with no gene match: 8. The CDR3 bases are TGTGCCTGGAGCTCCACGACAGGGGGGGCCCAGTACTTC. It yields the protein CAWSSTTGGAQYF.

The chain's CDR3 is CASSEYSGRAYEQYF. CDR3 coding DNA: TGTGCCAGCAGTGAATATAGCGGGAGGGCCTACGAGCAGTACTTC. V is TRBV6-1 and J is TRBJ2-7; 11 bases line up with TRBD2. The CDR3 length is 15 residues. Germline assignment: CDR1 MNHNS and CDR2 SASEGT. With 2 bases clipped from V and 2 bases from J, the junction kept 2 bases outside the gene matches.

This chain links TRBV27 with TRBJ1-3; D ambiguous. The CDR3 has 13 amino acids. Germline V gives CDR1 MNHEY, CDR2 SMNVEV (reference sequence). V was pared by 6 bases and J by 2 bases, with 8 bases between. The CDR3, as DNA: TGTGCCAGCAGGGGCACCGCTGGAAACACCATATATTTT. This sequence encodes CASRGTAGNTIYF.

The table lists this clonotype with many counts. The V and J genes are TRBV5-1 and TRBJ2-7; the D is unclear. Germline V gene lookup returns CDR1 SGHRS and CDR2 YFSETQ. This CDR3 spans 14 amino acids. The V end lost 4 bases, the J end lost 6 bases, and 17 bases lay between the germline ends. CDR3 coding DNA: TGCGCCAGCAGCCAAGGGTTCAGAGAGTCCGAGCAGTACTTC. Protein product: CASSQGFRESEQYF. Drawing the rest from reference TRBV5-1 and TRBJ2-7, the complete variable domain is KAGVTQTPRYLIKTRGQQVTLSCSPISGHRSVSWYQQTPGQGLQFLFEYFSETQRNKGNFPGRFSGRQFSNSRSEMNVSTLELGDSALYLCASSQGFRESEQYFGPGTRLTVT.

This chain uses TRBV29-1 with TRBJ2-7; possible D gene TRBD1, 6 bases. The CDR3 is made up of 12 amino acids. Trimming took 6 bases from V and 5 from J, leaving 14 bases between them. The germline CDR1 and CDR2 sequences are SQVTM and ANQGSEA. Here the CDR3 DNA reads TGCAGCGTCCTTGGACAGTCCCACGAGCAGTACTTC. Translated, it gives CSVLGQSHEQYF.

This chain uses TRBV5-1 with TRBJ2-7; a possible D gene is TRBD1 (7 bases). The CDR3 length is 13 residues. The V gene's germline CDR1 is SGHRS and CDR2 YFSETQ. Trimming took 8 bases from V and 1 from J, leaving 13 bases between them. The CDR3 region has the DNA TGCGCCAGTACGCGGGGACAGTCCTACGAGCAGTACTTC. It yields the protein CASTRGQSYEQYF.

This clonotype was counted many times. The V and J genes are TRBV28 and TRBJ1-1; TRBD1 agrees at 8 bases. The V and J ends lost 3 bases and 6 bases, in that order; junction bases with no gene match: 6. Looked up from germline, CDR1 is MDHEN and CDR2 is SYDVKM. CDR3 length equals 14 residues. CDR3 loop: CASSFPQGAAEAFF. The CDR3 nucleotides read TGTGCCAGCAGTTTTCCGCAGGGGGCCGCTGAAGCTTTCTTT.